The 26 T cell receptor beta chains presented below share a single source sample, sequenced in a study of T cells in Graves' hyperthyroidism and ophthalmopathy. The TCR beta CDR3 regions underwent amplification using RNA transcripts as the source. TCR CDR3 underwent first-round RT-PCR with the HTBI primer set. TCRdb recomputed calls from the multiplex PCR reads with MiXCR, one row per CDR3 protein. Of a few hundred thousand distinct CDR3 sequences detected, 15% to 19% appear once; the ten largest clones hold under 7.5%. Sequencing used blood. Receptor source: a woman in her 30s with Graves' hyperthyroidism.

The sample holds many counts of this clonotype. This chain uses TRBV11-1 with TRBJ2-7; D unresolved. V was cut by 5 bases and J by 3 bases, with 8 bases left in between. Germline values: CDR1 SGHAT, CDR2 FQDESV (reference sequence). This CDR3 contains 12 residues. DNA for the CDR3: TGTGCCAGCAGCGCACACCTCTACGAGCAGTACTTC. It codes for CASSAHLYEQYF.

The sample holds many counts of this clonotype. The CDR3 here is CASSLSGDSSQFF. CDR3 sequence (DNA): TGTGCCAGCAGTTTGTCAGGCGATTCCTCGCAGTTCTTC. The chain joins TRBV27 to TRBJ2-1; D is ambiguous. Germline V CDR1 and CDR2: MNHEY, SMNVEV (reference sequence). This CDR3 is built from 13 residues. V was shortened by 3 bases and J by 12 bases, with 15 bases between the two germline ends.

The rearrangement uses TRBV9 and TRBJ2-7, with D tentatively TRBD1 or TRBD2 (5 bases each). Trimming pared 4 bases from V and 0 bases from J, leaving 11 bases between. Germline lookup yields CDR1 SGDLS and CDR2 YYNGEE. CDR3 length: 14 residues. CDR3 coding DNA: TGTGCCAGCAGCCGACGGGGCGTCTCCTACGAGCAGTACTTC. This gives the protein CASSRRGVSYEQYF.

In its sample, this clonotype was seen a few times. It may be a read error: a sequence one base away is much more abundant. The chain joins TRBV7-3 to TRBJ2-3, with 11 bases identical to TRBD2. Germline CDR1 is SGHTA and CDR2 is FQGTGA. The CDR3 length is 14 residues. The trim removed 7 bases at V and 3 bases at J, leaving 3 bases unmatched. The CDR3 region is CASIIAGGTDTQYF. As DNA, the CDR3 is TGTGCCAGCATCATAGCGGGAGGGACAGATACGCAGTATTTT. The full variable domain, rest sourced from reference TRBV7-3 and TRBJ2-3, is GAGVSQTPSNKVTEKGKYVELRCDPISGHTALYWYRQSLGQGPEFLIYFQGTGAADDSGLPNDRFFAVRPEGSVSTLKIQRTERGDSAVYLCASIIAGGTDTQYFGPGTRLTVL.

This clonotype was seen ten or more times. CDR3 in amino acids: CSALILAGGPIEQFF. The CDR3, as DNA: TGCAGTGCCCTCATACTAGCGGGAGGGCCTATTGAGCAGTTCTTC. V gene TRBV20-1 combines with J gene TRBJ2-1; TRBD2 matches 13 bases. The CDR3 is 15 residues long. Germline CDR1 DFQATT, CDR2 SNEGSKA (reference sequence). V lost 6 bases to trimming and J lost 9 bases; unmatched junction nucleotides: 11.

Ten or more counts support this clonotype. CDR3 coding DNA: TGCGCCAGCAGCTTGGAAGCGGGACAGTCGGGTGAGCAGTTCTTC. Translated, it gives CASSLEAGQSGEQFF. This chain connects TRBV5-1 to TRBJ2-1, with D perhaps assigned TRBD1 or TRBD2 (7 bases each). The CDR3 totals 15 residues. Germline V gene data show CDR1 as SGHRS and CDR2 as YFSETQ. Trimming removed 0 bases at V and 9 bases at J, with 16 bases between. Together with reference TRBV5-1 and TRBJ2-1, the CDR3 gives the full variable domain: KAGVTQTPRYLIKTRGQQVTLSCSPISGHRSVSWYQQTPGQGLQFLFEYFSETQRNKGNFPGRFSGRQFSNSRSEMNVSTLELGDSALYLCASSLEAGQSGEQFFGPGTRLTVL.

There are many counts of this clonotype. The chain joins TRBV20-1 to TRBJ2-5; D assignment may be TRBD1 or TRBD2 (5 bases each). CDR1 is DFQATT and CDR2 is SNEGSKA in the germline V gene (reference sequence). V was shortened by 4 bases and J by 5 bases, with 20 bases between the two germline ends. This CDR3 is built from 15 residues. CDR3 nucleotide sequence: TGCAGTGCTATCGTGAGGGCAAGGGGTCGGGAGACCCAGTACTTC. Amino acids: CSAIVRARGRETQYF.

The chain is built from TRBV19 and TRBJ2-1; 14 nucleotides agree with TRBD2. The CDR3 runs to 17 residues. Germline CDR1 LNHDA, CDR2 SQIVND (reference sequence). The V and J ends lost 6 bases and 0 bases, in that order; junction bases with no gene match: 4. CDR3 in DNA: TGTGCCAGTAGGGAGGGACTAGCGGGAGTCTCCTACAATGAGCAGTTCTTC. This gives the protein CASREGLAGVSYNEQFF. The full variable domain, completed using reference TRBV19 and TRBJ2-1, is DGGITQSPKYLFRKEGQNVTLSCEQNLNHDAMYWYRQDPGQGLRLIYYSQIVNDFQKGDIAEGYSVSREKKESFPLTVTSAQKNPTAFYLCASREGLAGVSYNEQFFGPGTRLTVL.

There are many counts of this clonotype. This chain connects TRBV2 to TRBJ1-2, with D maybe TRBD1 (6 bases). CDR1 is SNHLY and CDR2 is FYNNEI in the germline V gene. The CDR3 is 12 amino acids. The V gene lost 10 bases and the J gene lost 4 bases, with 13 bases spanning the gap. The CDR3 coding sequence is TGTGCCACCCGGAGGGGGAGCTATGGCTACACCTTC. Its protein product is CATRRGSYGYTF.

This clonotype was counted many times. This chain connects TRBV11-2 to TRBJ2-1; 10 positions match TRBD2. Germline trimming cut 1 base from V and 8 bases from J; bases unmatched to any gene: 8. The CDR3 length is 16 residues. Germline CDR1 is SGHAT and CDR2 is FQNNGV. CDR3 protein: CASSLGTSGPDDEQFF. CDR3 coding DNA: TGTGCCAGCAGCTTAGGGACTAGCGGCCCCGACGATGAGCAGTTCTTC.

This clonotype has only one observation. The chain has TRBV7-6 and TRBJ1-3; perhaps TRBD1 as D (6 bases). V lost 11 bases to trimming and J lost 0 bases, with 14 bases between them. The CDR3 contains 14 residues. Per germline, CDR1 SGHVS and CDR2 FNYEAQ. This CDR3 is CAPRQASSGNTIYF. In DNA form, the CDR3 reads TGTGCCCCTCGACAGGCGTCCTCTGGAAACACCATATATTTT.

This clonotype came up many times. The rearrangement joins TRBV20-1 to TRBJ2-5; TRBD1 might be the D (6 bases). This CDR3 has 15 amino acids. From germline, CDR1 is DFQATT and CDR2 SNEGSKA (reference sequence). The V and J ends lost 5 bases and 0 bases respectively, with 16 bases between them. The CDR3 is CSADGGNRDQETQYF. CDR3 nucleotide sequence: TGCAGTGCTGACGGAGGAAACAGGGACCAAGAGACCCAGTACTTC.

This clonotype occurred a few times. With a much larger clone just one base away, this may be a read error. The genes are TRBV20-1 and TRBJ1-1; TRBD1 might be the D (5 bases). Germline CDR1 is DFQATT and CDR2 is SNEGSKA (reference sequence). Trimming took off 7 bases at V and 3 bases at J, with 15 bases between the two ends. This CDR3 has 13 amino acids. The CDR3 DNA follows: TGCAGTGGGGCAGGGCTCCTGGACACTGAAGCTTTCTTT. Translation gives CSGAGLLDTEAFF.

Ten or more counts support this clonotype. This chain links TRBV18 with TRBJ1-1, with D maybe TRBD1 (5 bases). Trimming stripped 3 bases from V and 0 bases from J, with 8 bases between. The CDR3 has 14 amino acids. Germline V gene sequence: CDR1 KGHSH, CDR2 LQKENI. The CDR3 DNA is TGTGCCAGCTCACCGACAGAAATGAACACTGAAGCTTTCTTT. Its protein is CASSPTEMNTEAFF.

The chain recombines TRBV28 with TRBJ1-2; tentative D call: TRBD1 (5 bases). CDR3 length equals 10 residues. V lost 11 bases, J lost 13 bases, and 17 bases lay in between. Looked up from germline, CDR1 is MDHEN and CDR2 is SYDVKM. The CDR3 loop reads CASEGGRVTF. The CDR3 region has the DNA TGTGCCTCCGAAGGCGGCAGGGTCACCTTC.

V gene TRBV12-3 or TRBV12-4 combines with J gene TRBJ2-7, with 14 bases fitting TRBD2. This CDR3 comprises 13 residues. The J segment lost 6 bases and the V segment lost 7 bases, leaving 2 bases of the junction unmatched. The chain's CDR3 is CASMTSGRGEQYF. The CDR3 region has the DNA TGTGCCAGCATGACTAGCGGGAGGGGCGAGCAGTACTTC.

This clonotype has a handful of counts. The genes are TRBV7-2 and TRBJ1-2; D possibly corresponds to TRBD1 (6 bases). Trimming cost V 5 bases and J 7 bases, with 14 bases left between them. From germline, CDR1 is SGHTA and CDR2 FQGNSA. The CDR3 runs 13 residues. The CDR3 bases are TGTGCCAGCAGCACCTCAGGGGTCAGTGGCTACACCTTC. This translates into CASSTSGVSGYTF.

This chain links TRBV7-2 with TRBJ2-1; the D gene could be TRBD1 or TRBD2 (5 bases each). CDR3 length equals 13 residues. Germline V gives CDR1 SGHTA, CDR2 FQGNSA. The V gene lost 10 bases and the J gene lost 4 bases, with 14 bases spanning the gap. Here the CDR3 reads CATFRGRYNEQFF. CDR3 in DNA: TGTGCCACTTTTCGGGGCCGATACAATGAGCAGTTCTTC.

The chain carries TRBV7-2 and TRBJ2-2, with TRBD2 matching over 12 bases. Germline assignment: CDR1 SGHTA and CDR2 FQGNSA. After removal of 2 bases from V and 4 bases from J, the junction contained 23 bases not matched to a gene. The CDR3 is 23 residues long. In nucleotides, the CDR3 is TGTGCCAGCAGCTTAAAACTTAGACGGTCTGCTAGCGGGAGGGCCCTCAGCACCGGGGAGCTGTTTTTT. Its protein product is CASSLKLRRSASGRALSTGELFF.

Many counts were recorded for this clonotype. The chain couples TRBV28 to TRBJ1-5; D is uncertain. The CDR3 consists of 12 residues. Germline V gives CDR1 MDHEN, CDR2 SYDVKM. V dropped 6 bases and J dropped 9 bases, with 12 bases sitting between them. CDR3 amino acids: CASRPIRGPQHF. For the CDR3, the DNA is TGTGCCAGCAGGCCGATTCGTGGGCCCCAGCATTTT.

This rearrangement joins TRBV7-3 to TRBJ2-1, with D perhaps being TRBD1 or TRBD2 (6 bases each). The CDR3 contains 15 residues. Germline lookup yields CDR1 SGHTA and CDR2 FQGTGA. The germline V and J ends were trimmed by 2 bases and 4 bases, with 12 bases remaining between them. CDR3 nucleotides: TGTGCCAGCAGCTTAGAGGGGGGAGAGTACAATGAGCAGTTCTTC. Amino acid sequence: CASSLEGGEYNEQFF.

The V gene is TRBV28, the J gene TRBJ1-6; D might be TRBD1 (5 bases). Looked up from germline, CDR1 is MDHEN and CDR2 is SYDVKM. Trimming removed 5 bases from V and 1 base from J, with 15 bases in between. CDR3 length equals 17 residues. Written as DNA, the CDR3 is TGTGCCAGCAGTGCACCTGGAGGGGCTTCCTATAATTCACCCCTCCACTTT. Encoded protein: CASSAPGGASYNSPLHF.

This clonotype was counted between two and nine times. This rearrangement joins TRBV28 to TRBJ1-2; D ambiguous. V shed 6 bases and J shed 4 bases, with 15 bases lying between them. Germline loops: CDR1 MDHEN, CDR2 SYDVKM. This CDR3 has 14 residues. CDR3 protein: CASRKAASVYGYTF. CDR3 coding DNA: TGTGCCAGCAGAAAGGCGGCAAGTGTCTATGGCTACACCTTC.

With respect to this clonotype: A much larger clone lies one base from this, so it may be a read error. CDR3 bases: TGTGCCATCAGTGTTGCGGGAGGGAACACTGAAGCTTTCTTT. Translation: CAISVAGGNTEAFF. The V and J genes are TRBV10-3 and TRBJ1-1; D gene uncertain. The V gene lost 4 bases and the J gene lost 1 base, with 10 bases spanning the gap. CDR3 length: 14 amino acids. Per germline, CDR1 ENHRY and CDR2 SYGVKD.

At least ten counts were recorded for this clonotype. The genes are TRBV7-9 and TRBJ1-1; D is ambiguous. Germline values: CDR1 SEHNR, CDR2 FQNEAQ (reference sequence). Trimming stripped 5 bases from V and 0 bases from J, with 13 bases between. The CDR3 spans 15 residues. The DNA of the CDR3 is TGTGCCAGCAGCCCCAACAACCAAATGAACACTGAAGCTTTCTTT. Translation gives CASSPNNQMNTEAFF.

The chain carries TRBV7-2 and TRBJ2-7; TRBD2 might be the D (5 bases). The V gene lost 6 bases and the J gene lost 2 bases, with 14 bases spanning the gap. This CDR3 region has 14 residues. The germline V gene encodes CDR1 SGHTA and CDR2 FQGNSA. Here the CDR3 reads CASSWAGTTYEQYF. In DNA, the CDR3 is TGTGCCAGCAGTTGGGCGGGTACCACCTACGAGCAGTACTTC.